This T cell receptor beta chain was identified in a study of cytomegalovirus exposure and HLA in healthy donors. Regarding the study as a whole: A later look showed TCR association rates differing by HLA locus, highest for DRB1 and lowest for HLA-C. In a later analysis, common viral pathogens appeared linked to several of the most significant clusters.

Primers for the PCR totalled 60 Vbeta and 13 Jbeta. Sequencing used immunoSEQ multiplex PCR; TCRdb keeps in-frame clones, though not all of them. The sample includes over 200,000 clones, 82% of them seen just once. Among the donors, all were healthy bone marrow donors. This clone was seen a few times. The antigen is unknown. The sequenced sample consisted of PBMCs. This sequence was found in a woman aged 40-49 years in good health and CMV-seropositive.

The CDR3 protein is CASSASSVEQFF. Written as DNA, the CDR3 is TGTGCCAGCAGCGCTTCGAGCGTCGAGCAGTTCTTC. The chain is built from TRBV5-6 and TRBJ2-1, with unresolved D. V lost 4 bases and J lost 10, with 12 bases in between. Germline CDR1 SGHDT, CDR2 YYEEEE. This CDR3 comprises 12 residues.